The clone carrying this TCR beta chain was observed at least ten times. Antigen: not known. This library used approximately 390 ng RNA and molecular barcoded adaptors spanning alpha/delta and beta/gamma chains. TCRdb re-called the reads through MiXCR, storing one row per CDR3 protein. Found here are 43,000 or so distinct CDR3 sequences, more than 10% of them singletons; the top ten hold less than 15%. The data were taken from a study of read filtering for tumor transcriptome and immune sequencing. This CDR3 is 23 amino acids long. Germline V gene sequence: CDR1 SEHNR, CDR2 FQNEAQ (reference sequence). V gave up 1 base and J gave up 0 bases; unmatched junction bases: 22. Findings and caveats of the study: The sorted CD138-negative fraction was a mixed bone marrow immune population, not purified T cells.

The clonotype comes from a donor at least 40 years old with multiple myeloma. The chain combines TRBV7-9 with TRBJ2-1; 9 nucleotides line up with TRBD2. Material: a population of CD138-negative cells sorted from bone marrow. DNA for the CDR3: TGTGCCAGCAGCTTAGTTTTAGTCGTTCTAGCGGGAAACTTAAAGAGCTCCTACAATGAGCAGTTCTTC. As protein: CASSLVLVVLAGNLKSSYNEQFF.